A selection of T cell receptor beta chains follows, all from one sample in a study of T cells in tuberculosis. Measured with immunoSEQ multiplex PCR; TCRdb has only the in-frame clones, and not every one. The table lists about 58,000 clones, approximately 88% of them singletons. What was sequenced was CD1b-GMM tetramer-negative cells sorted from PBMCs. These receptors all stem from an adult woman with latent tuberculosis. CDR3s include the opening cysteine and the closing phenylalanine or tryptophan. Fields, in order: clone size, J gene, V gene, D gene, CDR3 DNA, CDR3 protein. The D gene is left open where the match is weak. Expanded clones are given a class, and other clones once, few, many or no size at all.

clone_size: .
j_call: TRBJ2-2
v_call: TRBV7-7
d_call: .
cdr3_nt: TGTGCTAGCAGCCCCCAGAACACCGGGGAGCTGTTTTTT
cdr3_aa: CASSPQNTGELFF

clone_size: .
j_call: TRBJ2-5
v_call: TRBV5-4
d_call: TRBD2
cdr3_nt: TGTGCCAGCAGCGGAGGTAGCGGGAGGTTTGAGACCCAGTACTTC
cdr3_aa: CASSGGSGRFETQYF

clone_size: .
j_call: TRBJ2-3
v_call: TRBV5-1
d_call: .
cdr3_nt: TGCGCCAGCAGCTTGTTTGGCGGGGACACAGATACGCAGTATTTT
cdr3_aa: CASSLFGGDTDTQYF

clone_size: .
j_call: TRBJ1-2
v_call: TRBV30
d_call: TRBD1
cdr3_nt: TGTGCCTGTTTGCCGGCAGGGGGTTATGGCTACACCTTC
cdr3_aa: CACLPAGGYGYTF

clone_size: .
j_call: TRBJ2-3
v_call: TRBV4-2
d_call: TRBD1
cdr3_nt: TGTGCCAGCAGCCAAGATCTAGGGACAGGGGGCGCAAATACGCAGTATTTT
cdr3_aa: CASSQDLGTGGANTQYF

clone_size: .
j_call: TRBJ1-1
v_call: TRBV6-1
d_call: .
cdr3_nt: TGTGCCAGCAGCGAACTTACGGGCACTGAAGCTTTCTTT
cdr3_aa: CASSELTGTEAFF

clone_size: .
j_call: TRBJ2-7
v_call: TRBV5-1
d_call: .
cdr3_nt: TGCGCCAGCAGCCGGCCGGACAGCTACGAGCAGTACTTC
cdr3_aa: CASSRPDSYEQYF

clone_size: .
j_call: TRBJ2-5
v_call: TRBV2
d_call: TRBD1
cdr3_nt: TGTGCCAGCAACCATGACAGGGCCCAAGAGACCCAGTACTTC
cdr3_aa: CASNHDRAQETQYF

clone_size: .
j_call: TRBJ1-2
v_call: TRBV6-5
d_call: .
cdr3_nt: TGTGCCAGCAGTTCCGGGGGGGGGTGGAGTGGCTACACCTTC
cdr3_aa: CASSSGGGWSGYTF

clone_size: few
j_call: TRBJ2-7
v_call: TRBV2
d_call: .
cdr3_nt: TGTGCCAGCAGTTCCGTGGGGGGTTGGAACTTC
cdr3_aa: CASSSVGGWNF

clone_size: .
j_call: TRBJ1-3
v_call: TRBV7-9
d_call: .
cdr3_nt: TGTGCCAGCAGGGCCGGAAACACCATATATTTT
cdr3_aa: CASRAGNTIYF

clone_size: .
j_call: TRBJ2-7
v_call: TRBV19
d_call: .
cdr3_nt: TGTGCCAGTAGTATAACAGGGATCTCCTCCGAGCAGTACTTC
cdr3_aa: CASSITGISSEQYF

clone_size: .
j_call: TRBJ1-3
v_call: TRBV9
d_call: .
cdr3_nt: TGTGCCAGCAGCGTAGCGAGTCAGGGGCATAGCGGAAACACCATATATTTT
cdr3_aa: CASSVASQGHSGNTIYF

clone_size: .
j_call: TRBJ1-1
v_call: TRBV4-1
d_call: .
cdr3_nt: TGCGCCAGCAACAAACCAGGACAGTGGACGAACACTGAAGCTTTCTTT
cdr3_aa: CASNKPGQWTNTEAFF

clone_size: .
j_call: TRBJ2-7
v_call: TRBV18
d_call: TRBD1
cdr3_nt: TGTGCCAGCTCACCGGGACAGGGTTATAAGCAGTACTTC
cdr3_aa: CASSPGQGYKQYF

clone_size: .
j_call: TRBJ1-3
v_call: TRBV30
d_call: TRBD1
cdr3_nt: TGTGCCTGGAGTGTATGGGACAGCGCGTTACGAGGAAACACCATATATTTT
cdr3_aa: CAWSVWDSALRGNTIYF

clone_size: .
j_call: TRBJ2-7
v_call: TRBV19
d_call: .
cdr3_nt: TGTGCCAGTAGTATAGTCCCAGGGGAAGCCTACGAGCAGTACTTC
cdr3_aa: CASSIVPGEAYEQYF

clone_size: .
j_call: TRBJ1-2
v_call: TRBV7-9
d_call: .
cdr3_nt: TGTGCCAGCAGCCCGGAGGGTCGTGGCTACACCTTC
cdr3_aa: CASSPEGRGYTF

clone_size: .
j_call: TRBJ1-1
v_call: TRBV6-6
d_call: .
cdr3_nt: TGTGCAACGATGTACTCCATGAACACTGAAGCTTTCTTT
cdr3_aa: CATMYSMNTEAFF

clone_size: .
j_call: TRBJ2-7
v_call: TRBV13
d_call: TRBD2
cdr3_nt: TGTGCCAGCAGCTTAGGCCAGGTCTGGCTAGCGGGACCATCCGAGCGGTACTTC
cdr3_aa: CASSLGQVWLAGPSERYF

clone_size: once
j_call: TRBJ1-1
v_call: TRBV6-5
d_call: .
cdr3_nt: TGTGCCAGCAGTTACGGGAGGGGAATGATGAACACTGAAGCTTTCTTT
cdr3_aa: CASSYGRGMMNTEAFF

clone_size: .
j_call: TRBJ2-1
v_call: TRBV4-1
d_call: TRBD2
cdr3_nt: TGCGCCAGCAGCCCCACTAGCGGGAGTCGAAATGAGCAGTTCTTC
cdr3_aa: CASSPTSGSRNEQFF

clone_size: .
j_call: TRBJ2-5
v_call: TRBV5-1
d_call: .
cdr3_nt: TGCGCCAGCAGTCTGCAGGGGGGAATAGAGACCCAGTACTTC
cdr3_aa: CASSLQGGIETQYF

clone_size: .
j_call: TRBJ2-7
v_call: TRBV23-1
d_call: .
cdr3_nt: TGCGCCAGCAACGGAGTCTCCTACGAGCAGTACTTC
cdr3_aa: CASNGVSYEQYF

clone_size: .
j_call: TRBJ2-5
v_call: TRBV4-3
d_call: TRBD2
cdr3_nt: TGCGCCAGCAGCCAAGCCCGGGGGGGGGAAGAGACCCAGTACTTC
cdr3_aa: CASSQARGGEETQYF

clone_size: .
j_call: TRBJ2-2
v_call: TRBV4-3
d_call: TRBD1
cdr3_nt: TGCGCCAGCAGCCACAACGTTGGACAGGTGACCGGGGAGCTGTTTTTT
cdr3_aa: CASSHNVGQVTGELFF

clone_size: .
j_call: TRBJ2-3
v_call: TRBV5-6
d_call: .
cdr3_nt: TGTGCCAGCAGCTTGGCGGTCTCGCTAGTTAAGGCAGATACGCAGTATTTT
cdr3_aa: CASSLAVSLVKADTQYF

clone_size: .
j_call: TRBJ2-1
v_call: TRBV6-5
d_call: TRBD1
cdr3_nt: TGTGCCAGCAGTTACGGTTCAGGGGGCCCGAATGAGCAGTTCTTC
cdr3_aa: CASSYGSGGPNEQFF

clone_size: .
j_call: TRBJ1-2
v_call: TRBV5-6
d_call: .
cdr3_nt: TGTGCCAGCAGCTTGGACAGGGATTCAGGGGCCTTC
cdr3_aa: CASSLDRDSGAF

clone_size: .
j_call: TRBJ2-7
v_call: TRBV6-5
d_call: .
cdr3_nt: TGTGCCAGCAGTGACAGGTTCTCCTCCGAGCAGTACTTC
cdr3_aa: CASSDRFSSEQYF

clone_size: .
j_call: TRBJ2-7
v_call: TRBV6-6
d_call: TRBD1
cdr3_nt: TGTGCCAGCAGAAGGACAGGGGCCTACGAGCAGTACTTC
cdr3_aa: CASRRTGAYEQYF

clone_size: once
j_call: TRBJ1-3
v_call: TRBV5-5
d_call: TRBD1
cdr3_nt: TGTGCCAGCAGTCTTGACAGGGCTGGAAACACCATATATTTT
cdr3_aa: CASSLDRAGNTIYF

clone_size: .
j_call: TRBJ2-3
v_call: TRBV5-1
d_call: .
cdr3_nt: TGCGCCAGCAGCTTGGACCGGAGCACAGATACGCAGTATTTT
cdr3_aa: CASSLDRSTDTQYF

clone_size: .
j_call: TRBJ2-5
v_call: TRBV28
d_call: .
cdr3_nt: TGTGCCAGCAGTTTACGGAGCGGTGGGGAGACCCAGTACTTC
cdr3_aa: CASSLRSGGETQYF

clone_size: .
j_call: TRBJ2-7
v_call: TRBV7-9
d_call: .
cdr3_nt: TGTGCCAGCAGCTCCTTGGACAGAGAGGGTTCCTACGAGCAGTACTTC
cdr3_aa: CASSSLDREGSYEQYF

clone_size: .
j_call: TRBJ1-2
v_call: TRBV11-3
d_call: .
cdr3_nt: TGTGCCAGCAGCTTTGAGAACTATGGCTACACCTTC
cdr3_aa: CASSFENYGYTF

clone_size: .
j_call: TRBJ2-7
v_call: TRBV5-5
d_call: .
cdr3_nt: TGTGCCAGCAGCTCGATGAGCTCCTACGAGCAGTACTTC
cdr3_aa: CASSSMSSYEQYF

clone_size: .
j_call: TRBJ1-1
v_call: TRBV10-1
d_call: .
cdr3_nt: TGCGCCAGCAGGACAGGTCTGGCGAACACTGAAGCTTTCTTT
cdr3_aa: CASRTGLANTEAFF

clone_size: once
j_call: TRBJ2-1
v_call: TRBV4-1
d_call: .
cdr3_nt: TGCGCCAGCAGCCAAGTGTCTGATGTAGCGGATAGCTCCTACAATGAGCAGTTCTTC
cdr3_aa: CASSQVSDVADSSYNEQFF

clone_size: .
j_call: TRBJ1-2
v_call: TRBV20-1
d_call: .
cdr3_nt: TGCAGTGCAAGAGGGCAGGTTGGTTACACCTTC
cdr3_aa: CSARGQVGYTF

clone_size: .
j_call: TRBJ2-7
v_call: TRBV7-6
d_call: .
cdr3_nt: TGTGCCAGCAGCTTAGGGACATCCCCGAGCGAGCAGTACTTC
cdr3_aa: CASSLGTSPSEQYF

clone_size: .
j_call: TRBJ1-1
v_call: TRBV28
d_call: .
cdr3_nt: TGTGCCAGCAGTTTGCGTTTAGGGGCCGAAGCTTTCTTT
cdr3_aa: CASSLRLGAEAFF

clone_size: .
j_call: TRBJ2-4
v_call: TRBV10-3
d_call: TRBD2
cdr3_nt: TGTGCCATCAGTGAGTTGGGTTCGGGGAGGGACATTCAGTACTTC
cdr3_aa: CAISELGSGRDIQYF

clone_size: .
j_call: TRBJ2-7
v_call: TRBV7-9
d_call: .
cdr3_nt: TGTGCCAGCAGCTTGGACACTTCCTACGAGCAGTACTTC
cdr3_aa: CASSLDTSYEQYF